This T cell receptor beta chain was sequenced in a study of shared clonotypes between healthy human individuals (dated by TCRdb to the early 2020s). With respect to the entire study: Three men and two women, aged 18 to 49 years, made up the cohort. The study deeply sequenced blood TCR repertoires of five healthy adults to estimate repertoire size and the extent of clonotype sharing between individuals. Between about 0.85 and 9.5 billion PBMCs per donor were obtained by leukapheresis. For each donor, CD4 naive and CD4 memory were each given three plates, CD8 naive was given two plates, and CD8 memory was given one plate. To increase sequencing depth and limit assay-specific biases, TCR repertoire library preparation and sequencing were carried out by different laboratories using diverse techniques.

Using the deep immunoSEQ assay, TCR CDR3 regions were amplified from genomic DNA by multiplex PCR. Genomic DNA extracted from each cell subset was distributed evenly over all wells of several immunoSEQ 96-well plates, and each plate served as one replicate. For sorted subsets, about 200 ng genomic DNA, equal to tens of thousands of T cell genomes, was loaded into each replicate PCR. Purified libraries were measured with a Qubit 3.0 fluorometer, size-checked on a Bioanalyzer 2100, and measured again with the KAPA Library Quantification kit. A separate single-read 150-cycle Illumina NextSeq 550 flow cell was used to sequence each immunoSEQ 96-well plate. Turning to the authors' computational methods: Because the immunoSEQ output held only junctional sequences and lacked quality scores, the filtering could not match the filtering applied to full-length reads. To assign V/J genes and CDR3, sequences were annotated using PyIR, a Python wrapper for IgBLAST v1.9, with IMGT germline references. Reads were removed for weak V/J assignments (E-value above 1e-6), missing CDR3, stop codons, out-of-frame junctions, or ambiguous translated residues. V3J clonotypes were defined as sequences sharing the same inferred V gene, J gene, and CDR3 amino acid sequence. To compute the percentage overlap between repertoires, the number of shared unique clonotypes was divided by the size of the smaller repertoire. RTK rarefaction, the Chao1 estimator, and Recon v2.1 estimates of unobserved clonotypes were used to assess repertoire richness. For all TCRbeta clonotypes obtained by the gDNA method from a few donors, generation probabilities were computed with OLGA. TCRdb limited this immuneACCESS table to in-frame rearrangements with V and J called. A share of clones is missing; checked studies link under half to unresolved V genes, and the rest is unexplained. V and J calls and clone size are given by that table; D and trimming were obtained from the DNA. For this sample the table gives some 2.1 million clones, of which 85% to 95% were detected only once. Jointly, the top ten make up roughly 0.13% of the sample.

Donors were healthy HIV-negative adults with no recently reported acute infections or vaccinations. Every donor was a Caucasian adult living in Nashville, Tennessee, USA. CD4+ T cells were enriched by magnetic negative selection, after which naive cells were positively selected on CD45RA and the negative fraction was taken as the memory subset. Blood was collected by leukapheresis, and PBMCs were isolated by Ficoll-Histopaque density gradient centrifugation and then cryopreserved in liquid nitrogen vapor phase. Analytical flow cytometry was used to check the purity and quantity of every magnetically sorted T cell population. Genomic DNA was isolated from every sorted fraction and measured by UV absorbance on a Nanodrop 2000c. General conclusions and limits of the study: Rarefaction of sorted-subset datasets indicated incomplete sequencing despite the large sequencing depth. Because the study included a small number of donors, the genetic and exposure-history diversity represented was limited. Only blood was sampled, and tissue TCR repertoires likely differ from those in blood. Estimated clonotype richness was generally larger for naive than for memory subsets. Pairwise subsampling indicated that sequencing depth was expected to affect the degree of clonotype sharing among donors. When a few donors were compared, the shared fraction of clonotypes was about 5% for naive CD4, roughly 3.3% for naive CD8, roughly 2.5% for memory CD4, and 0.4% for memory CD8. Higher generation probabilities were observed for clonotypes shared by all four sorted-subset donors than for non-shared clonotypes.

On this clone itself: What this receptor recognizes is not known. The record has no base qualities; no much larger clone is one base away.

Sequencing was performed on naive CD4+ T cells sorted from blood. What this sample's cell subset or site label stands for: CD45RA+ positively selected. The receptor comes from a man younger than 35 in good health.

The sequence in DNA is TGTGCCAGCAGCGCCTGGACAGGGGTCTACGAGCAGTACTTC. Translated, it reads CASSAWTGVYEQYF. The chain employs TRBV2 and TRBJ2-7, and TRBD1 aligns with 9 junction nucleotides. CDR1 is given as SNHLY and CDR2 as FYNNEI, both from the germline V gene. The germline V and J ends show losses of 6 bases and 3 bases respectively, and no gene match explains 6 bases of the junction. Including cysteine and phenylalanine, the CDR3 has 14 amino acids. Just the 42-base CDR3 DNA is kept, in frame starting at base 1. Where the CDR3 stops, the reference TRBV2 and TRBJ2-7 genes take over; the full variable domain is EPEVTQTPSHQVTQMGQEVILRCVPISNHLYFYWYRQILGQKVEFLVSFYNNEISEKSEIFDDQFSVERPDGSNFTLKIRSTKLEDSAMYFCASSAWTGVYEQYFGPGTRLTVT.